Shown below are 22 T cell receptor beta chains from a single sample sequenced in a study of early T cells in non-severe SARS-CoV-2 infection. TCRdb redid the calling of the 5' RACE reads with MiXCR, one entry per CDR3 protein. This repertoire shows about 45,000 distinct CDR3 sequences, around 10% found once; its top ten account for around a fifth. The sample taken for sequencing was whole blood. These receptors all come from an adult who was a healthcare worker with PCR-confirmed SARS-CoV-2 infection or an uninfected control (not recorded which).

This clonotype was recorded at least ten times. This chain uses TRBV20-1 with TRBJ1-2; TRBD1 agrees at 12 bases. Losses at the gene ends were 8 bases for V and 4 bases for J; bases not matched to a gene: 11. Germline CDR1 reads DFQATT; CDR2 reads SNEGSKA (reference sequence). This CDR3 region has 15 residues. The CDR3 bases are TGCAGTCCGGGACAGGGGGCGTCCAACCCCTATGGCTACACCTTC. Translated: CSPGQGASNPYGYTF.

This clonotype occurred many times. The rearrangement uses TRBV10-2 and TRBJ1-1; the D gene is possibly TRBD1 (5 bases). Per germline, CDR1 WSHSY and CDR2 SAAADI. V was trimmed by 6 bases and J by 6 bases, leaving 14 bases between them. The CDR3 spans 13 residues. CDR3 protein: CASRNGGTAEAFF. In DNA, the CDR3 is TGCGCCAGCAGAAACGGGGGAACCGCTGAAGCTTTCTTT.

This clonotype was detected only a few times. The V gene is TRBV29-1, the J gene TRBJ2-6; D is unresolved. V shed 1 base and J shed 1 base, with 5 bases lying between them. The CDR3 totals 14 residues. Germline V gene sequence: CDR1 SQVTM, CDR2 ANQGSEA. The CDR3 bases are TGCAGCGTTGAAGGGGTATCTGGGGCCAACGTCCTGACTTTC. Translation gives CSVEGVSGANVLTF.

There are many counts of this clonotype. V gene TRBV19 combines with J gene TRBJ2-5; tentatively, D is TRBD2 (6 bases). Trimming removed 3 bases at V and 5 bases at J, with 16 bases between. CDR3 length: 15 residues. CDR1 is LNHDA, CDR2 SQIVND, per germline (reference sequence). Here the CDR3 DNA reads TGTGCCAGTAGTATCCGGGCAGGGACTGTGGAGACCCAGTACTTC. Amino acids: CASSIRAGTVETQYF.

Many counts were recorded for this clonotype. V usage is TRBV28 and J usage is TRBJ1-1; D unresolved. Trimming removed 1 base at V and 8 bases at J, with 11 bases between. Germline values: CDR1 MDHEN, CDR2 SYDVKM. CDR3 size: 13 residues. This CDR3 reads CASSLYRGGEAFF. The CDR3, as DNA: TGTGCCAGCAGTTTATACCGCGGAGGGGAAGCTTTCTTT.

This clonotype appeared many times. The chain is built from TRBV6-2 or TRBV6-3 and TRBJ2-7; tentative D call: TRBD2 (6 bases). The CDR3 spans 15 residues. V lost 0 bases and J lost 2, with 11 bases in between. Per germline, CDR1 MNHEY and CDR2 SVGEGT. CDR3 region: CASSYSSGGAYEQYF. In DNA form, the CDR3 reads TGTGCCAGCAGTTACTCTAGCGGAGGAGCCTACGAGCAGTACTTC.

The gene calls are TRBV2 and TRBJ2-1; a weak D match, TRBD1 (5 bases). In germline, CDR1 is SNHLY, CDR2 FYNNEI. Deletions cut 7 bases from V and 2 bases from J, with 12 bases between. This CDR3 has 14 residues. The CDR3 is CASNPQGTYNEQFF. CDR3 in DNA: TGTGCCAGCAACCCGCAGGGAACCTACAATGAGCAGTTCTTC.

This clonotype has ten or more counts. The chain uses TRBV7-2 and TRBJ2-1, with D perhaps TRBD1 (6 bases). This CDR3 is 18 amino acids long. V was trimmed by 0 bases and J by 0 bases, leaving 15 bases between them. Germline lookup yields CDR1 SGHTA and CDR2 FQGNSA. CDR3 nucleotides: TGTGCCAGCAGCTTAGCGGGGGCCGCGGCGAGCTCCTACAATGAGCAGTTCTTC. This translates into CASSLAGAAASSYNEQFF.

This clonotype was detected only a few times. The chain uses TRBV12-3 or TRBV12-4 and TRBJ1-5; D is undetermined. CDR3 size: 14 residues. V gave up 4 bases and J gave up 4 bases, with 11 bases separating them. CDR3 in amino acids: CASSSPGGNQPQHF. Here the CDR3 DNA reads TGTGCCAGCAGTTCACCAGGAGGAAATCAGCCCCAGCATTTT.

This clonotype was seen ten or more times. The chain recombines TRBV24-1 with TRBJ2-1; TRBD1 is a possible D gene (5 bases). Trimming removed 3 bases from V and 2 bases from J, with 10 bases in between. CDR1 and CDR2 (germline): KGHDR, SFDVKD. This CDR3 has 15 residues. In DNA, the CDR3 is TGTGCCACCAGTGATAGTCAGGGCGCCTACAATGAGCAGTTCTTC. Encoded protein: CATSDSQGAYNEQFF.

This chain links TRBV18 with TRBJ1-1; possible D gene TRBD1, 5 bases. This CDR3 comprises 14 residues. CDR1 and CDR2 from the germline V gene are KGHSH and LQKENI. Trimming removed 8 bases at V and 1 base at J, with 14 bases between. The DNA for the CDR3 is TGTGCCAGCCAAATGGGCCAGGGGAACACTGAAGCTTTCTTT. This gives the protein CASQMGQGNTEAFF.

The chain carries TRBV7-2 and TRBJ1-4; 7 nucleotides align to TRBD1. The J segment lost 2 bases and the V segment lost 7 bases, leaving 4 bases of the junction unmatched. Germline V lookup: CDR1 SGHTA, CDR2 FQGNSA. The CDR3 length is 14 residues. The CDR3 reads CASTAQGTNEKLFF. CDR3 nucleotide sequence: TGTGCCAGCACCGCACAGGGGACTAATGAAAAACTGTTTTTT.

The J gene is TRBJ2-1, the V gene TRBV28; D is undetermined. V was clipped by 5 bases and J by 2 bases, with 10 bases between them. Germline V gene data show CDR1 as MDHEN and CDR2 as SYDVKM. The CDR3 runs 14 residues. CDR3 nucleotides: TGTGCCAGCAGTATTCAACCAACCTACAATGAGCAGTTCTTC. Its translation is CASSIQPTYNEQFF.

V usage is TRBV20-1 and J usage is TRBJ2-7; 7 positions agree with TRBD1. This CDR3 has 12 residues. J was trimmed by 6 bases and V by 5 bases; bases with no gene match: 7. Germline V gene lookup returns CDR1 DFQATT and CDR2 SNEGSKA (reference sequence). The CDR3 loop reads CSAYEGASEQYF. In DNA, the CDR3 is TGCAGTGCTTACGAGGGGGCTAGCGAGCAGTACTTC.

This rearrangement joins TRBV6-2 or TRBV6-3 to TRBJ2-7, with D perhaps TRBD1 (6 bases). The length of the CDR3 is 15 residues. The germline V gene encodes CDR1 MNHEY and CDR2 SVGEGT. Deletions cut 4 bases from V and 2 bases from J, with 15 bases between. The CDR3 here is CASSFDRRTPYEQYF. The CDR3 bases are TGTGCCAGCAGTTTCGACAGGCGAACTCCCTACGAGCAGTACTTC.

In its sample, this clonotype was seen many times. The rearrangement links TRBV3-1 to TRBJ1-5; tentatively, D is TRBD1 (6 bases). V was clipped by 1 base and J by 2 bases, with 6 bases between them. Germline V gene sequence: CDR1 LGHDT, CDR2 YNNKEL (reference sequence). The length of the CDR3 is 14 residues. CDR3: CASSQGQGNQPQHF. The CDR3, as DNA: TGTGCCAGCAGCCAAGGACAGGGCAATCAGCCCCAGCATTTT. The entire variable domain, with the rest obtained from reference TRBV3-1 and TRBJ1-5, is as follows: DTAVSQTPKYLVTQMGNDKSIKCEQNLGHDTMYWYKQDSKKFLKIMFSYNNKELIINETVPNRFSPKSPDKAHLNLHINSLELGDSAVYFCASSQGQGNQPQHFGDGTRLSIL.

This clonotype was observed many times. The J gene is TRBJ2-5, the V gene TRBV28; the match to TRBD1 covers 7 bases. J gave up 1 base and V 6 bases, and 2 bases lay outside the gene matches. This CDR3 has 13 residues. Per germline, CDR1 MDHEN and CDR2 SYDVKM. CDR3 DNA sequence: TGTGCCAGCAGCGACAGGGCCCAAGAGACCCAGTACTTC. Its protein product is CASSDRAQETQYF. The complete variable domain, with remaining parts taken from reference TRBV28 and TRBJ2-5, reads DVKVTQSSRYLVKRTGEKVFLECVQDMDHENMFWYRQDPGLGLRLIYFSYDVKMKEKGDIPEGYSVSREKKERFSLILESASTNQTSMYLCASSDRAQETQYFGPGTRLLVL.

This chain links TRBV6-6 with TRBJ1-5; 7 bases align to TRBD1. Per the germline V gene, CDR1 is MNHNY and CDR2 is SVGAGI (reference sequence). This CDR3 has 12 residues. The V segment lost 7 bases and the J segment 4 bases; nucleotides outside the gene matches: 1. The CDR3 bases are TGTGCCAGCATGACAGGGAATCAGCCCCAGCATTTT. It yields the protein CASMTGNQPQHF.

The J gene is TRBJ1-2, the V gene TRBV7-2; D not resolved. V was trimmed by 2 bases and J by 6 bases, leaving 7 bases between them. Per the germline V gene, CDR1 is SGHTA and CDR2 is FQGNSA. There are 12 residues in the CDR3. The CDR3 sequence: CASSLLLDGYTF. The CDR3 DNA follows: TGTGCCAGCAGCTTACTGCTGGATGGCTACACCTTC.

The chain recombines TRBV18 with TRBJ1-3; no clear D. CDR1 is KGHSH and CDR2 is LQKENI in the germline V gene. Trimming removed 0 bases at V and 1 base at J, with 7 bases between. The CDR3 sequence is 15 residues long. The CDR3 protein is CASSPPVGSGNTIYF. DNA for the CDR3: TGTGCCAGCTCACCACCCGTCGGGTCTGGAAACACCATATATTTT.

This chain uses TRBV10-3 with TRBJ2-7; D is unresolved. In germline, CDR1 is ENHRY, CDR2 SYGVKD. The V and J ends lost 4 bases and 2 bases respectively, with 3 bases between them. The CDR3 runs to 11 residues. CDR3 amino acids: CAISATYEQYF. CDR3 nucleotide sequence: TGTGCCATCAGTGCGACCTACGAGCAGTACTTC.

This clonotype was counted ten times or more. CDR3 residues: CASSLLSWNNEQFF. The CDR3 DNA follows: TGCGCCAGCAGCTTGTTATCCTGGAACAATGAGCAGTTCTTC. This sequence joins TRBV5-1 and TRBJ2-1; no clear D gene. CDR1 and CDR2 from the germline V gene are SGHRS and YFSETQ. V shed 1 base and J shed 5 bases, with 10 bases lying between them. This CDR3 is 14 amino acids long.